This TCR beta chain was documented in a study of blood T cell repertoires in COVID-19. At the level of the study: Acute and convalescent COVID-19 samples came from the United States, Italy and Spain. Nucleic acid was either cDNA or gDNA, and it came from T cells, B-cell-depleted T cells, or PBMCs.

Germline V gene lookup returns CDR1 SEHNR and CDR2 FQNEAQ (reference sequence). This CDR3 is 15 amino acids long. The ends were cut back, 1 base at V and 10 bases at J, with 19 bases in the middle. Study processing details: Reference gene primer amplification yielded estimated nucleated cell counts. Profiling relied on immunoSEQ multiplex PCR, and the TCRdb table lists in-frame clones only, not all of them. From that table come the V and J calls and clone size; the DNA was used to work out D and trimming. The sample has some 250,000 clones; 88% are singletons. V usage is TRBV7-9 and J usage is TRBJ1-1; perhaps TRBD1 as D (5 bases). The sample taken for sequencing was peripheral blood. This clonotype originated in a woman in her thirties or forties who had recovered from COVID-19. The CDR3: CASSLGSTVGWGAFF. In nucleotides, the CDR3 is TGTGCCAGCAGCTTAGGCTCGACAGTTGGGTGGGGAGCTTTCTTT.